Shown below are 29 T cell receptor beta chains from a single sample sequenced in a study of shared clonotypes between healthy human individuals. TCRdb keeps only in-frame clones here, not all; method: immunoSEQ multiplex PCR. In the table there are about 510,000 clones, 79% of which are singletons. Sequencing was performed on PBMCs. The receptors originated from a woman in her thirties or forties in good health. Some clones in this sample may be carry-over from other donors' samples.

The chain links TRBV9 to TRBJ2-2; TRBD2 matches 10 bases. Trimming took 3 bases from V and 3 from J; bases not matched to a gene: 5. Germline V lookup: CDR1 SGDLS, CDR2 YYNGEE. CDR3 length: 16 amino acids. The DNA for the CDR3 is TGTGCCAGCAGCGGAGCCGGACTAGCGGACACCGGGGAGCTGTTTTTT. Amino acids: CASSGAGLADTGELFF.

The chain combines TRBV6-6 with TRBJ1-2; D perhaps matches TRBD1 (5 bases). The CDR3 runs to 14 residues. The V gene lost 6 bases and the J gene lost 4 bases, with 15 bases spanning the gap. In germline, CDR1 is MNHNY, CDR2 SVGAGI (reference sequence). CDR3 sequence reads: CASSPPGRFYGYTF. CDR3 bases: TGTGCCAGCAGCCCTCCGGGACGGTTCTATGGCTACACCTTC.

The rearrangement joins TRBV10-2 to TRBJ1-6; perhaps TRBD1 as D (5 bases). CDR1 and CDR2 from the germline V gene are WSHSY and SAAADI. CDR3 length equals 15 residues. Trimming took off 4 bases at V and 8 bases at J, with 15 bases between the two ends. CDR3 sequence: CASSGTGTRDSPLHF. The CDR3 nucleotides are TGCGCCAGCAGTGGGACCGGGACTCGCGATTCACCCCTCCACTTT.

V usage is TRBV7-6 and J usage is TRBJ1-4, with 7 bases identical to TRBD1. V lost 5 bases, J lost 8 bases, and 14 bases stayed unmatched. CDR3 length: 16 amino acids. Germline V gene lookup returns CDR1 SGHVS and CDR2 FNYEAQ. Here the CDR3 reads CASSPEPDRVLEKLFF. The CDR3, as DNA: TGTGCCAGCAGCCCAGAGCCAGACAGGGTACTCGAAAAACTGTTTTTT.

This clone has only a few counts. The chain uses TRBV28 and TRBJ2-2; tentative D call: TRBD2 (6 bases). Germline V gene data show CDR1 as MDHEN and CDR2 as SYDVKM. The V end lost 6 bases, the J end lost 1 base, and 12 bases lay between the germline ends. The CDR3 sequence is 15 residues long. For the CDR3, the DNA is TGTGCCAGCAGATCCCTTAGCGGGAACACCGGGGAGCTGTTTTTT. Its protein product is CASRSLSGNTGELFF.

The chain combines TRBV19 with TRBJ1-1; tentative D call: TRBD1 (6 bases). The CDR3 sequence is 14 residues long. V was shortened by 6 bases and J by 1 base, with 12 bases between the two germline ends. From germline, CDR1 is LNHDA and CDR2 SQIVND (reference sequence). This chain's CDR3 is CASRLDRRNTEAFF. The CDR3 DNA follows: TGTGCCAGTAGACTCGACAGGAGGAACACTGAAGCTTTCTTT.

J is TRBJ1-1 and V is TRBV27; 7 positions match TRBD1. Germline-derived CDR1 and CDR2 are MNHEY and SMNVEV (reference sequence). V trimming: 3 bases; J trimming: 9 bases; junction bases outside the gene matches: 10. The CDR3 totals 14 residues. The chain's CDR3 is CASSLGDRVNKAFF. The CDR3 DNA reads as TGTGCCAGCAGTTTGGGAGACAGGGTAAACAAAGCTTTCTTT.

The chain combines TRBV5-6 with TRBJ1-4, with D unclear. The CDR3 is made up of 13 amino acids. Germline V gene sequence: CDR1 SGHDT, CDR2 YYEEEE. V lost 2 bases to trimming and J lost 2 bases, with 4 bases between them. CDR3 nucleotide sequence: TGTGCCAGCAGCTTACCGACTAATGAAAAACTGTTTTTT. Its translation is CASSLPTNEKLFF. The whole variable domain, remainder taken from reference TRBV5-6 and TRBJ1-4, is DAGVTQSPTHLIKTRGQQVTLRCSPKSGHDTVSWYQQALGQGPQFIFQYYEEEERQRGNFPDRFSGHQFPNYSSELNVNALLLGDSALYLCASSLPTNEKLFFGSGTQLSVL.

This clone was counted only a few times. The genes are TRBV6-4 and TRBJ2-1; D is unclear. Germline V gene lookup returns CDR1 MRHNA and CDR2 SNTAGT. CDR3 length: 16 residues. Trimming removed 1 base from V and 0 bases from J, with 10 bases in between. The chain's CDR3 is CASSDLGRSSYNEQFF. In nucleotides, the CDR3 is TGTGCCAGCAGTGACTTAGGACGAAGCTCCTACAATGAGCAGTTCTTC.

In its sample, this clone was seen once. The V gene is TRBV28, the J gene TRBJ2-5; 9 bases line up with TRBD1. CDR3 size: 14 residues. Germline CDR1 is MDHEN and CDR2 is SYDVKM. V lost 6 bases and J lost 4; bases outside the gene matches: 6. The CDR3 DNA follows: TGTGCCAGCAGAACTACAGGGGGCAGAGAGACCCAGTACTTC. As protein: CASRTTGGRETQYF.

In this sample, this clone turned up once. The chain couples TRBV19 to TRBJ1-1; 7 bases match TRBD1. CDR3 length equals 15 residues. The germline V gene encodes CDR1 LNHDA and CDR2 SQIVND (reference sequence). Trimming cost V 3 bases and J 2 bases; bases outside gene matches: 6. The CDR3 DNA reads TGTGCCAGTAGTATGGTGGGACAGAGAAACACTGAAGCTTTCTTT. Amino acid sequence: CASSMVGQRNTEAFF.

This sequence joins TRBV5-4 and TRBJ2-5; tentatively, D is TRBD2 (5 bases). Trimming stripped 4 bases from V and 2 bases from J, with 9 bases between. This CDR3 spans 13 amino acids. The germline CDR1 and CDR2 sequences are SGHNT and YYREEE (reference sequence). The CDR3 DNA reads as TGTGCCAGCAGCCCGAGACTACAAGAGACCCAGTACTTC. Translated: CASSPRLQETQYF.

The chain combines TRBV19 with TRBJ1-5; TRBD1 matches 9 bases. The CDR3 sequence is 14 residues long. After removal of 7 bases from V and 7 bases from J, the junction contained 8 bases not matched to a gene. Germline V gene sequence: CDR1 LNHDA, CDR2 SQIVND (reference sequence). The CDR3 is CASNRDRELQPQHF. The CDR3 region has the DNA TGTGCCAGTAACCGGGACAGGGAACTCCAGCCCCAGCATTTT.

This chain joins TRBV19 and TRBJ1-5; possible D gene TRBD1, 5 bases. The CDR3 totals 15 residues. With 6 bases removed from V and 0 bases from J, the gap between germline ends came to 12 bases. CDR1 LNHDA and CDR2 SQIVND come from the germline V gene (reference sequence). CDR3 protein: CASSIGTVSNQPQHF. CDR3 bases: TGTGCCAGTAGCATTGGGACGGTTAGCAATCAGCCCCAGCATTTT.

The chain employs TRBV27 and TRBJ1-4; 7 nucleotides match TRBD1. V dropped 5 bases and J dropped 7; count of bases not matched to a gene: 4. The CDR3 extends over 13 amino acids. CDR1 is MNHEY and CDR2 is SMNVEV in the germline V gene (reference sequence). As DNA, the CDR3 is TGTGCCAGCAGTCCACAGGGGAGTGAAAAACTGTTTTTT. Its translation is CASSPQGSEKLFF.

This rearrangement joins TRBV9 to TRBJ2-3; 7 bases are a match to TRBD2. Looked up from germline, CDR1 is SGDLS and CDR2 is YYNGEE. CDR3 length equals 18 residues. The trim removed 0 bases at V and 0 bases at J, leaving 10 bases unmatched. This CDR3 reads CASSVDSAGARSTDTQYF. The CDR3, as DNA: TGTGCCAGCAGCGTAGATAGCGCGGGAGCCCGCAGCACAGATACGCAGTATTTT. Drawing the rest from reference TRBV9 and TRBJ2-3, the complete variable domain is DSGVTQTPKHLITATGQRVTLRCSPRSGDLSVYWYQQSLDQGLQFLIQYYNGEERAKGNILERFSAQQFPDLHSELNLSSLELGDSALYFCASSVDSAGARSTDTQYFGPGTRLTVL.

V and J are TRBV9 and TRBJ2-7, with 9 bases aligning to TRBD2. The CDR3 totals 14 residues. Germline V gene sequence: CDR1 SGDLS, CDR2 YYNGEE. V shed 1 base and J 2 bases; nucleotides not matched to a gene: 1. The CDR3 loop reads CASSVSGRPYEQYF. Written as DNA, the CDR3 is TGTGCCAGCAGCGTAAGCGGGAGGCCCTACGAGCAGTACTTC. Supplemented by reference TRBV9 and TRBJ2-7, the full variable domain reads DSGVTQTPKHLITATGQRVTLRCSPRSGDLSVYWYQQSLDQGLQFLIQYYNGEERAKGNILERFSAQQFPDLHSELNLSSLELGDSALYFCASSVSGRPYEQYFGPGTRLTVT.

J is TRBJ2-1 and V is TRBV7-3, with D possibly called TRBD1 or TRBD2 (5 bases each). With 5 bases removed from V and 0 bases from J, the gap between germline ends came to 11 bases. The CDR3 spans 15 residues. Germline lookup yields CDR1 SGHTA and CDR2 FQGTGA. CDR3 in DNA: TGTGCCAGCAGCCCCGACGGGGCCTCCTACAATGAGCAGTTCTTC. Translated: CASSPDGASYNEQFF.

V is TRBV6-5 and J is TRBJ2-5; D unclear. The CDR3 runs to 13 residues. Germline CDR1 reads MNHEY; CDR2 reads SVGAGI. Trimming shortened V by 1 base and J by 3 bases, and 6 bases separated the two germline ends. CDR3 amino acids: CASSYYREETQYF. CDR3 DNA sequence: TGTGCCAGCAGTTACTATAGGGAAGAGACCCAGTACTTC.

The chain couples TRBV9 to TRBJ2-7; 9 nucleotides match TRBD1. Trimming removed 3 bases from V and 0 bases from J; junction bases left unmatched: 4. The CDR3 contains 15 residues. Germline V gene lookup returns CDR1 SGDLS and CDR2 YYNGEE. In DNA, the CDR3 is TGTGCCAGCAGCGGGGGGACAGGGAGCTCCTACGAGCAGTACTTC. Translated, it gives CASSGGTGSSYEQYF.

A single count supports this clone. The V and J genes are TRBV29-1 and TRBJ1-2; the match to TRBD1 covers 11 bases. Unmatched junction bases numbered 4, after V lost 4 bases and J lost 6 bases. The CDR3 is 13 residues long. Germline V gene sequence: CDR1 SQVTM, CDR2 ANQGSEA. The CDR3 reads CSVGWGQGDGYTF. The DNA of the CDR3 is TGCAGCGTTGGTTGGGGACAGGGGGATGGCTACACCTTC.

This clone has a single count. The rearrangement uses TRBV7-9 and TRBJ2-3; D may match TRBD1 or TRBD2 (5 bases each). With 5 bases removed from V and 2 bases from J, the gap between germline ends came to 17 bases. This CDR3 contains 16 residues. Germline lookup yields CDR1 SEHNR and CDR2 FQNEAQ (reference sequence). The CDR3 is CASSHVPGRLTDTQYF. DNA of the CDR3: TGTGCCAGCAGCCACGTACCAGGGAGACTCACAGATACGCAGTATTTT. Variable domain in full (rest from reference TRBV7-9 and TRBJ2-3): DTGVSQNPRHKITKRGQNVTFRCDPISEHNRLYWYRQTLGQGPEFLTYFQNEAQLEKSRLLSDRFSAERPKGSFSTLEIQRTEQGDSAMYLCASSHVPGRLTDTQYFGPGTRLTVL.

This clone was observed a handful of times. The gene calls are TRBV11-2 and TRBJ2-5, with 7 bases fitting TRBD2. Germline V CDR1 and CDR2: SGHAT, FQNNGV. The CDR3 totals 15 residues. Unmatched junction bases numbered 6, after V lost 0 bases and J lost 5 bases. The CDR3 nucleotides read TGTGCCAGCAGCTTAGATCCGACTAGCCGGGAGACCCAGTACTTC. It encodes CASSLDPTSRETQYF.

The CDR3 loop is CASSVVGDGYNEQFF. The CDR3, as DNA: TGTGCCAGCAGCGTAGTGGGAGATGGCTACAATGAGCAGTTCTTC. This chain joins TRBV9 and TRBJ2-1; D may be TRBD2 (5 bases). Germline V gene lookup returns CDR1 SGDLS and CDR2 YYNGEE. This CDR3 has 15 amino acids. Trimming pared 0 bases from V and 3 bases from J, leaving 10 bases between. The variable domain in full, completed from reference TRBV9 and TRBJ2-1, reads DSGVTQTPKHLITATGQRVTLRCSPRSGDLSVYWYQQSLDQGLQFLIQYYNGEERAKGNILERFSAQQFPDLHSELNLSSLELGDSALYFCASSVVGDGYNEQFFGPGTRLTVL.

The CDR3 protein is CASSLGRSDRRTDTQYF. In DNA form, the CDR3 reads TGTGCCAGCAGCTTAGGGAGGTCGGATCGACGCACAGATACGCAGTATTTT. The V and J genes are TRBV7-6 and TRBJ2-3, with D tentatively TRBD2 (5 bases). Trimming cost V 1 base and J 1 base, with 15 bases left between them. Germline V lookup: CDR1 SGHVS, CDR2 FNYEAQ. The CDR3 covers 17 residues. Combining the CDR3 with reference TRBV7-6 and TRBJ2-3 gives the whole variable domain GAGVSQSPRYKVTKRGQDVALRCDPISGHVSLYWYRQALGQGPEFLTYFNYEAQQDKSGLPNDRFSAERPEGSISTLTIQRTEQRDSAMYRCASSLGRSDRRTDTQYFGPGTRLTVL.

This chain uses TRBV2 with TRBJ2-1; weak D call: TRBD1 (5 bases). Germline V lookup: CDR1 SNHLY, CDR2 FYNNEI. There are 13 residues in the CDR3. Trimming took 11 bases from V and 2 from J, leaving 13 bases between them. The CDR3 DNA reads TGTGCCTCCCAGGGATCAACCTACAATGAGCAGTTCTTC. Its translation is CASQGSTYNEQFF. The full variable domain, with the rest looked up from reference TRBV2 and TRBJ2-1, is EPEVTQTPSHQVTQMGQEVILRCVPISNHLYFYWYRQILGQKVEFLVSFYNNEISEKSEIFDDQFSVERPDGSNFTLKIRSTKLEDSAMYFCASQGSTYNEQFFGPGTRLTVL.

The V call is TRBV7-9, the J call TRBJ1-5; D might be TRBD1 (5 bases). This CDR3 comprises 12 residues. Germline V gene lookup returns CDR1 SEHNR and CDR2 FQNEAQ (reference sequence). Trimming stripped 5 bases from V and 7 bases from J, with 9 bases between. For the CDR3, the DNA is TGTGCCAGCAGCCAAGGGGCCCAGCCCCAGCATTTT. Translation: CASSQGAQPQHF.

V gene TRBV4-3 combines with J gene TRBJ2-7; TRBD2 aligns across 10 bases. V lost 6 bases to trimming and J lost 0 bases; unmatched junction nucleotides: 8. This CDR3 has 16 residues. Germline assignment: CDR1 LGHNA and CDR2 YSLEER. The CDR3: CASRPGLASSSYEQYF. In nucleotides, the CDR3 is TGCGCCAGCAGACCGGGACTAGCGTCAAGCTCCTACGAGCAGTACTTC.

The rearrangement joins TRBV18 to TRBJ1-4; 9 nucleotides align to TRBD1. Germline CDR1 KGHSH, CDR2 LQKENI. V shed 6 bases and J 0 bases; nucleotides not matched to a gene: 11. The CDR3 loop spans 18 amino acids. As DNA, the CDR3 is TGTGCCAGCTCTCCCGGGACAGGGCCCCATGCAACTAATGAAAAACTGTTTTTT. It yields the protein CASSPGTGPHATNEKLFF.